This TCR beta chain is drawn from a study of technical replicates of blood from a few donors (TCRdb year 2017). Worth noting for this clone: This receptor's antigen is unknown. Base-call qualities are not available, and no considerably larger clone is one nucleotide away.

Including cysteine and phenylalanine, the CDR3 has 15 amino acids. Kept here is only the CDR3 DNA, which spans 45 bases and is read in frame from base 1. V loses 2 bases, J loses 3 bases, and the germline ends lie 12 bases apart. CDR1 and CDR2 are drawn from the germline V gene: SGHVS, FNYEAQ. Preparation of the library involved the immunoSEQ multiplex PCR assay. This immuneACCESS table, as held by TCRdb, lists in-frame sequences with V and J called but not all clones. Of the missing ones, under half trace to an unresolved V gene in checked studies; the others have no known cause. The sample profile shows 50,000 to 75,000 clones; 85% to 95% of them were found once. The ten largest account for approximately 4.2% of the sample.

Rearrangement joined TRBV7-6 to TRBJ2-3; TRBD1 could be the D gene, as 6 bases match. Source material: PBMCs. The origin of this receptor is a human donor in good health. Some clones in this sample may be carry-over from other donors' samples. The DNA sequence follows: TGTGCCAGCAGCTTATCCGGACAGAGAACAGATACGCAGTATTTT. It codes for CASSLSGQRTDTQYF.